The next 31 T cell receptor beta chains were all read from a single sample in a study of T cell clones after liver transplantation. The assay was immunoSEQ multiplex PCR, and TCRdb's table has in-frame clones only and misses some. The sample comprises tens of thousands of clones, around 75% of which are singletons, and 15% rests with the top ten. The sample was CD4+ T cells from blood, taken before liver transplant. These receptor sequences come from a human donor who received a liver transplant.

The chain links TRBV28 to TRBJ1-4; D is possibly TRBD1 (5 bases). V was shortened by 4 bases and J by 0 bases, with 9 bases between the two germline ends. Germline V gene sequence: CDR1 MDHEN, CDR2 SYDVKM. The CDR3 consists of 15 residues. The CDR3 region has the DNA TGTGCCAGCAGTTGGGGCACCACAACTAATGAAAAACTGTTTTTT. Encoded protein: CASSWGTTTNEKLFF. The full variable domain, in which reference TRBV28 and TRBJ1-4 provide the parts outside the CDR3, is DVKVTQSSRYLVKRTGEKVFLECVQDMDHENMFWYRQDPGLGLRLIYFSYDVKMKEKGDIPEGYSVSREKKERFSLILESASTNQTSMYLCASSWGTTTNEKLFFGSGTQLSVL.

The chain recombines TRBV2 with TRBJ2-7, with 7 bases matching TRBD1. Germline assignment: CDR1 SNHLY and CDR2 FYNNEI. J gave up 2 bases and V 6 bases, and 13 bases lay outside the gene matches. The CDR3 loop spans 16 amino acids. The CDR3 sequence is CASRLRGLASAYEQYF. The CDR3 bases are TGTGCCAGCAGACTGAGGGGGCTAGCAAGTGCCTACGAGCAGTACTTC.

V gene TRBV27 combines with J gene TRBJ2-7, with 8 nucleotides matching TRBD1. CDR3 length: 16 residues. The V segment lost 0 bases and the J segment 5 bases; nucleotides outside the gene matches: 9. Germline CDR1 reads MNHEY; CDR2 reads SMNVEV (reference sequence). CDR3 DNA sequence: TGTGCCAGCAGTTTATCAAGTAACAGGGGGACAAACGAGCAGTACTTC. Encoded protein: CASSLSSNRGTNEQYF.

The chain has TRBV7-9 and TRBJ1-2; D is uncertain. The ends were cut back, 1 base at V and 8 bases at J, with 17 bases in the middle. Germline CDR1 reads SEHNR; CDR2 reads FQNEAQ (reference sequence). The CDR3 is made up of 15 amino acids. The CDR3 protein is CASSLGGRAGEGYTF. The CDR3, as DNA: TGTGCCAGCAGCTTAGGAGGGCGGGCTGGGGAAGGCTACACCTTC. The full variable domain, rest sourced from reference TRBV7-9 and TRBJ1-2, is DTGVSQNPRHKITKRGQNVTFRCDPISEHNRLYWYRQTLGQGPEFLTYFQNEAQLEKSRLLSDRFSAERPKGSFSTLEIQRTEQGDSAMYLCASSLGGRAGEGYTFGSGTRLTVV.

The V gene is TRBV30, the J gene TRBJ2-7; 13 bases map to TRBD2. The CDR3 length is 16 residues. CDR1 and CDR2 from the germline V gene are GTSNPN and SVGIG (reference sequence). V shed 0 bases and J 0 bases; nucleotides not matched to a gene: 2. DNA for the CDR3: TGTGCCTGGAGTGTAGGGACTAGCGGGGCCTCCTACGAGCAGTACTTC. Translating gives CAWSVGTSGASYEQYF.

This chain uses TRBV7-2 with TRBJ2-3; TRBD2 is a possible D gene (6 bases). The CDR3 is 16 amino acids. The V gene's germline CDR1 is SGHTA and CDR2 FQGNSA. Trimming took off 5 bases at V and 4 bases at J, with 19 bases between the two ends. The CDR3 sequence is CASSPQIRLEPDTQYF. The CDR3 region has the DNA TGTGCCAGCAGCCCCCAGATCCGACTAGAACCAGATACGCAGTATTTT.

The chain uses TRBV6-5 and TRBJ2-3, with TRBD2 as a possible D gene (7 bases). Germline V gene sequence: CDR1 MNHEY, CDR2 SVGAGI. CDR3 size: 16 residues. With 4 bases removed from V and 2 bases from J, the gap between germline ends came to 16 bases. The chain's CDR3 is CASSSRRGGHTDTQYF. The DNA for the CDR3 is TGTGCCAGCAGTTCGAGAAGGGGGGGGCACACAGATACGCAGTATTTT.

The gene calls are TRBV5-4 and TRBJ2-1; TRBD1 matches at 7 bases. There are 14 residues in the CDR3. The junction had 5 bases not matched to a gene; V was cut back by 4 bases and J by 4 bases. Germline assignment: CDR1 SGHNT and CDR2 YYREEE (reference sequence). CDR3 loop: CASSLPGQYNEQFF. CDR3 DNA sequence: TGTGCCAGCAGCCTGCCGGGACAGTACAATGAGCAGTTCTTC.

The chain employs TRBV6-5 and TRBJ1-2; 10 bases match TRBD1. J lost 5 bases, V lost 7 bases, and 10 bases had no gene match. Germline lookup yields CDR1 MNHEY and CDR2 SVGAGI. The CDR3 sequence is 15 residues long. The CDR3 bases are TGTGCCAGCACTCCGGGACAGGGGTTTGGGTATGGCTACACCTTC. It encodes CASTPGQGFGYGYTF.

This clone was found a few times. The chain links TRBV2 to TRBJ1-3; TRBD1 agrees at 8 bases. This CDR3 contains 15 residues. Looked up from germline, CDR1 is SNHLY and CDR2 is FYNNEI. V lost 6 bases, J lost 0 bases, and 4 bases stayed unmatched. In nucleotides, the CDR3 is TGTGCCAGCAGCCAACAGGGGGACTCTGGAAACACCATATATTTT. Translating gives CASSQQGDSGNTIYF.

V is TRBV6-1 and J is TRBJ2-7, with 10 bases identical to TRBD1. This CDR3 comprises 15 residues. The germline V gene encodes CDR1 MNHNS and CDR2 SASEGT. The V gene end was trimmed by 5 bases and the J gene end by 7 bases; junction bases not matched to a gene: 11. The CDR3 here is CASSRGDRGSGEQYF. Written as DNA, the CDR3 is TGTGCCAGCAGTAGGGGGGACAGGGGCTCGGGGGAGCAGTACTTC.

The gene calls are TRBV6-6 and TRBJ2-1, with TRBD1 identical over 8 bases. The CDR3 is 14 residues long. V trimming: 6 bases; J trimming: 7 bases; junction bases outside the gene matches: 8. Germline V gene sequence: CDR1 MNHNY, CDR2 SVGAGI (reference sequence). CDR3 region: CASRDRTGNNEQFF. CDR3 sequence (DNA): TGTGCCAGCAGAGACCGGACAGGGAATAATGAGCAGTTCTTC.

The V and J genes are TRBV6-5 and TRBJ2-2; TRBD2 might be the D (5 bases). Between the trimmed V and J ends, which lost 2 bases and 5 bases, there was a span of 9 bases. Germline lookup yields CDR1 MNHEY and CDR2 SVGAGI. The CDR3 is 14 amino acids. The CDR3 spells CASSYQGRTGELFF. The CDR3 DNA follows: TGTGCCAGCAGTTACCAAGGGAGAACCGGGGAGCTGTTTTTT.

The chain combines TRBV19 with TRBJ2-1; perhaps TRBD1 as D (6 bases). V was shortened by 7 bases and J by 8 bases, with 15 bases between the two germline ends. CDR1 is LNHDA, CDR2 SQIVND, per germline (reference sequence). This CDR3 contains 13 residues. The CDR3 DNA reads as TGTGCCAGTACTCGTCCTGGGGGCGATGAGCAGTTCTTC. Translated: CASTRPGGDEQFF.

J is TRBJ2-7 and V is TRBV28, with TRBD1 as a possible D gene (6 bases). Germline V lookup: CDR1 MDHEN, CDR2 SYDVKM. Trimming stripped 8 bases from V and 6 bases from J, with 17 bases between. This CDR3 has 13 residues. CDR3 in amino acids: CASDRQVTGEQYF. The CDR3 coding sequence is TGTGCCAGCGATCGACAGGTAACTGGCGAGCAGTACTTC.

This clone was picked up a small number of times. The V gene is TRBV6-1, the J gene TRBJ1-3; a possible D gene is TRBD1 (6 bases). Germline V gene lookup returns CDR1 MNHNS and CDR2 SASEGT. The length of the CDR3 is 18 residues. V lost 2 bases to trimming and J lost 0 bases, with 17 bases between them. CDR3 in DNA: TGTGCCAGCAGTGAAAGTATCGGACAGAGGAACTCTGGAAACACCATATATTTT. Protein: CASSESIGQRNSGNTIYF.

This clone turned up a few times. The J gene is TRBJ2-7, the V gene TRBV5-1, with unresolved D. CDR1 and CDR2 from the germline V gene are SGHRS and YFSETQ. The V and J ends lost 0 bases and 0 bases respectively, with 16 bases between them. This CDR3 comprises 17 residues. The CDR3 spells CASSLGSGRILSYEQYF. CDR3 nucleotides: TGCGCCAGCAGCTTGGGAAGTGGGCGAATTCTCTCCTACGAGCAGTACTTC.

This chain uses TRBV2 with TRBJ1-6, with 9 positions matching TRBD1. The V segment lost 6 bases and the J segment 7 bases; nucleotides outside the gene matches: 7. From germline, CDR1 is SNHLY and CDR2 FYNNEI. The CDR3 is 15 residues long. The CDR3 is CASRERTGVNSPLHF. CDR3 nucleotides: TGTGCCAGCAGGGAACGGACAGGGGTGAATTCACCCCTCCACTTT.

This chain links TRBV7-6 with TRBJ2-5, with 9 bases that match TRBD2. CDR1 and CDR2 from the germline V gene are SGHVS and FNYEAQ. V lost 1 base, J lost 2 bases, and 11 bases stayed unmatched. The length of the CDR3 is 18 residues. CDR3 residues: CASSLVEWGLAGQETQYF. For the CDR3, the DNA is TGTGCCAGCAGCTTAGTTGAGTGGGGGCTAGCGGGGCAAGAGACCCAGTACTTC.

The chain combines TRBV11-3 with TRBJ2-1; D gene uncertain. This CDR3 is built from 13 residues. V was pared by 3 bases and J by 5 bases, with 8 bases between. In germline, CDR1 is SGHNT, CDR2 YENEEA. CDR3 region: CASSLSQHNEQFF. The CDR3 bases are TGTGCCAGCAGCTTGTCACAACACAATGAGCAGTTCTTC.

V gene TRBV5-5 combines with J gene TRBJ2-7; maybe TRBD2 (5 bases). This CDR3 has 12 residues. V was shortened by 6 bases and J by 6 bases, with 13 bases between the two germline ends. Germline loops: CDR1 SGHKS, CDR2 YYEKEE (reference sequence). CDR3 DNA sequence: TGTGCCAGCACAGACCTGGACTCCGAGCAGTACTTC. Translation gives CASTDLDSEQYF.

The CDR3 sequence: CASSKRAQGRETQYF. In nucleotides, the CDR3 is TGTGCCAGCAGCAAAAGGGCCCAGGGTCGAGAGACCCAGTACTTC. The J gene is TRBJ2-5, the V gene TRBV21-1; TRBD1 was called by the table and not checked on the DNA. TRBV21-1 constitutes a pseudogene. This CDR3 spans 15 amino acids.

CDR3 residues: CASSPPTRSHYGYTF. For the CDR3, the DNA is TGTGCCAGCTCACCACCTACCAGAAGTCACTATGGCTACACCTTC. This chain links TRBV18 with TRBJ1-2; D remains unclear. Per germline, CDR1 KGHSH and CDR2 LQKENI. V lost 0 bases and J 3 bases, leaving 11 bases between the germline ends. This CDR3 is 15 amino acids long.

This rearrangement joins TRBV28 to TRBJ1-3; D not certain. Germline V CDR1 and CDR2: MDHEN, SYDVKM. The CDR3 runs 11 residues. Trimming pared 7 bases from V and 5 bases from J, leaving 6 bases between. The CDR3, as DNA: TGTGCCAGCACCTACCGAAACACCATATATTTT. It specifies CASTYRNTIYF.

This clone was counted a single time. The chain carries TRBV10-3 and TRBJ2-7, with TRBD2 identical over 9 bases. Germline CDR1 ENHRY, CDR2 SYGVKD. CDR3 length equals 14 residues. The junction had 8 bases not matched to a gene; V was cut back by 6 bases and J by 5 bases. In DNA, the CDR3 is TGTGCCATCAGCAGCGGGGGGCGTCCTAACGAGCAGTACTTC. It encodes CAISSGGRPNEQYF.

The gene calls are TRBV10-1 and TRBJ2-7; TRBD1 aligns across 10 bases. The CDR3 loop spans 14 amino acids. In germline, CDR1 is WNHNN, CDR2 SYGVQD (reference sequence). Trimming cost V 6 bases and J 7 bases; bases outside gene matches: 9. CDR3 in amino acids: CASSPGTGDREQYF. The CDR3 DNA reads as TGCGCCAGCAGCCCCGGGACAGGGGATCGGGAGCAGTACTTC.

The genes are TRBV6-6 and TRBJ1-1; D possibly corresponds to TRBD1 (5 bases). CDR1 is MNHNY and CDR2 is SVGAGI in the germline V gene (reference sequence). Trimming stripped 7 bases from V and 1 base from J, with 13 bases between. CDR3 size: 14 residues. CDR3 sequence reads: CASTSHQGNTEAFF. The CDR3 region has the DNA TGTGCCAGCACCTCCCACCAGGGGAACACTGAAGCTTTCTTT.

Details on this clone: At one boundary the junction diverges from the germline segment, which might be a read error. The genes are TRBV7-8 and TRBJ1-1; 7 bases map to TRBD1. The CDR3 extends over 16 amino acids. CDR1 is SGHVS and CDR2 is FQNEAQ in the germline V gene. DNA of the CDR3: TGTGCCAGCACCTTACAGGGGCCTAACCTGAACACTGAAGCTTTCTTT. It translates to CASTLQGPNLNTEAFF.

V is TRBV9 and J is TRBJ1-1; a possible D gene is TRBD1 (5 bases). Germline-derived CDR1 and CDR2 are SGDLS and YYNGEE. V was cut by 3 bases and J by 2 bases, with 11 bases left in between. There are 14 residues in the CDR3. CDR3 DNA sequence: TGTGCCAGCAGCGCCAGGGTAGGAAACACTGAAGCTTTCTTT. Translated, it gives CASSARVGNTEAFF.

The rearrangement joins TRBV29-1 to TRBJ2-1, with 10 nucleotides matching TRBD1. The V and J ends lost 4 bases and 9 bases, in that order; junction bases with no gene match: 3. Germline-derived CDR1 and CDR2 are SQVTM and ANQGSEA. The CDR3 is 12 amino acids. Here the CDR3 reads CSVGGQGFEQFF. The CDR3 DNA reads TGCAGCGTTGGGGGACAGGGGTTTGAGCAGTTCTTC.

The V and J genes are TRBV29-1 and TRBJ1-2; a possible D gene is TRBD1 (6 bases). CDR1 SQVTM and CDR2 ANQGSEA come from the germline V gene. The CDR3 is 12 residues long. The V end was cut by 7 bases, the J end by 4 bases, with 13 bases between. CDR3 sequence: CSDLGQIYGYTF. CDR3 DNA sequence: TGCAGCGACCTCGGACAGATCTATGGCTACACCTTC.